This TCR beta chain stems from a study of cytomegalovirus exposure and HLA in healthy donors. Overall study: An analysis done earlier identified 120 million or so unique TCR beta sequences from about 179 million T cells.

As to this clone: Its cognate antigen is unknown.

Primers for the PCR totalled 60 Vbeta and 13 Jbeta. Here immunoSEQ multiplex PCR was the method, and the copy in TCRdb shows in-frame clones only, minus some. The profile shows about 300,000 clones, roughly 89% of them singletons. This CDR3 contains 13 residues. Trimming shortened V by 4 bases and J by 6 bases, and 13 bases separated the two germline ends. Germline CDR1 SGHRS, CDR2 YFSETQ. Overall study results and limits: Within an earlier analysis, most TCR beta V segments proved productive either about 90% or about 30% of the time.

This sequence was found in a man aged 40-55 years in good health and CMV-seropositive. The chain uses TRBV5-1 and TRBJ1-1; maybe TRBD1 (6 bases). The sequenced material came from PBMCs. Here the CDR3 reads CASSVLGQPEAFF. CDR3 DNA sequence: TGCGCCAGCAGCGTACTAGGACAGCCTGAAGCTTTCTTT.